This T cell receptor (beta chain) was found in a study of a mutant IDH1 vaccine in newly diagnosed glioma. Study information: Treated patients had a mean age of roughly 44 years and a sex split that was roughly 60% male and 37.5% female. Previous care, which was radiotherapy, temozolomide, or both, most often involved both.

CDR3 size: 16 residues. Germline CDR1 is SEHNR and CDR2 is FQNEAQ (reference sequence). On this clone: At one end the junction does not follow the germline gene, possibly because of a read error.

This sample's time point: baseline, week 1 (first vaccination visit). Sample treatment: pre-vaccination baseline after standard-of-care therapy. Profiling relied on immunoSEQ multiplex PCR, and the TCRdb table lists in-frame clones only, not all of them. The sample has fewer than 65,000 clones; roughly 80% are singletons. The TCR sequence derives from a woman aged 35 to 49 with glioma. This sequence joins TRBV7-9 and TRBJ2-1; TRBD2 aligns across 7 bases. The sample here was PBMCs, taken from a glioma patient treated with radiotherapy, temozolomide or both. The CDR3 bases are TGTGCCAGCAGCCCCCCCGGGGGGAGTTCCTTCAATGAGCAGTTCTTC. Amino acid sequence: CASSPPGGSSFNEQFF.